The rows below give T cell receptor beta chains drawn from one sample of a study of OX40 agonist ivuxolimab in advanced cancers. Method: immunoSEQ multiplex PCR; TCRdb's copy keeps in-frame clones and lacks some. This table has around 91,000 clones, roughly nine tenths appearing once. The sequencing used CD4+ or CD8+ T cells sorted from blood, collected in a trial of the OX40 agonist ivuxolimab. The receptors derive from an adult with an advanced solid tumor such as melanoma, head and neck, liver or kidney cancer. CDR3s include the opening cysteine and the closing phenylalanine or tryptophan. A D gene is named only where the DNA matches it firmly. Some rows mark clone size as missing; the rest say once, few, many or name a class of expanded clone.

V gene: TRBV25-1
clone size: -
D gene: -
J gene: TRBJ1-4
CDR3 protein: CASTRQYNEKLFF
CDR3 DNA: TGTGCCAGCACGCGACAGTATAATGAAAAACTGTTTTTT

V gene: TRBV29-1
clone size: once
D gene: -
J gene: TRBJ2-3
CDR3 protein: CSVLGGDTQYF
CDR3 DNA: TGCAGCGTTCTGGGTGGGGATACGCAGTATTTT

V gene: TRBV6-1
clone size: -
D gene: TRBD1
J gene: TRBJ2-1
CDR3 protein: CASLLRDRGGNEQFF
CDR3 DNA: TGTGCCAGTTTACTTCGGGACAGGGGAGGCAATGAGCAGTTCTTC

V gene: TRBV9
clone size: -
D gene: -
J gene: TRBJ2-7
CDR3 protein: CASSETPGTPTLSYEQYF
CDR3 DNA: TGTGCCAGCAGCGAGACTCCCGGGACACCGACCCTATCCTACGAGCAGTACTTC

V gene: TRBV19
clone size: once
D gene: -
J gene: TRBJ1-1
CDR3 protein: CASSTRQALGTEAFF
CDR3 DNA: TGTGCCAGTAGTACGCGACAGGCCCTAGGCACTGAAGCTTTCTTT

V gene: TRBV27
clone size: -
D gene: TRBD2
J gene: TRBJ2-2
CDR3 protein: CASTRGLNTGELFF
CDR3 DNA: TGTGCCAGCACGCGGGGGTTGAACACCGGGGAGCTGTTTTTT

V gene: TRBV11-3
clone size: -
D gene: -
J gene: TRBJ2-3
CDR3 protein: CASSPTRSTDTQYF
CDR3 DNA: TGTGCCAGCAGCCCGACTAGGAGCACAGATACGCAGTATTTT

V gene: TRBV6-6
clone size: few
D gene: TRBD2
J gene: TRBJ2-1
CDR3 protein: CASRPGLAGGNEQFF
CDR3 DNA: TGTGCCAGCAGGCCCGGACTAGCGGGAGGCAATGAGCAGTTCTTC

V gene: TRBV18
clone size: -
D gene: TRBD1
J gene: TRBJ2-3
CDR3 protein: CASSPTGGGDTQYF
CDR3 DNA: TGTGCCAGCTCACCGACAGGGGGAGGAGATACGCAGTATTTT

V gene: TRBV5-1
clone size: -
D gene: TRBD1
J gene: TRBJ1-1
CDR3 protein: CASSLDRAAEAFF
CDR3 DNA: TGCGCCAGCAGCTTAGACAGGGCCGCTGAAGCTTTCTTT

V gene: TRBV29-1
clone size: -
D gene: TRBD1
J gene: TRBJ1-2
CDR3 protein: CSVGQGSGYTF
CDR3 DNA: TGCAGCGTCGGACAGGGGAGTGGCTACACCTTC

V gene: TRBV2
clone size: few
D gene: -
J gene: TRBJ2-1
CDR3 protein: CASTVINEQFF
CDR3 DNA: TGTGCCAGCACTGTTATCAATGAGCAGTTCTTC

V gene: TRBV5-1
clone size: -
D gene: TRBD1
J gene: TRBJ2-7
CDR3 protein: CASSTSTGGVPYEQYF
CDR3 DNA: TGCGCCAGCAGCACCTCGACAGGGGGTGTTCCCTACGAGCAGTACTTC

V gene: TRBV6-5
clone size: -
D gene: -
J gene: TRBJ1-2
CDR3 protein: CASSSSRTGGYTF
CDR3 DNA: TGTGCCAGCAGTTCCTCAAGGACGGGTGGCTACACCTTC

V gene: TRBV19
clone size: once
D gene: -
J gene: TRBJ2-7
CDR3 protein: CASSNQGSYEQYF
CDR3 DNA: TGTGCCAGTAGTAACCAGGGGAGCTACGAGCAGTACTTC

V gene: TRBV28
clone size: -
D gene: -
J gene: TRBJ2-1
CDR3 protein: CASGTRWEQFF
CDR3 DNA: TGTGCCAGCGGAACCCGGTGGGAGCAGTTCTTC

V gene: TRBV5-6
clone size: -
D gene: TRBD2
J gene: TRBJ2-7
CDR3 protein: CASSLYGLAGEQYF
CDR3 DNA: TGTGCCAGCAGCTTGTACGGTCTAGCGGGCGAGCAGTACTTC

V gene: TRBV28
clone size: -
D gene: -
J gene: TRBJ2-2
CDR3 protein: CASSFIGGLAGELFF
CDR3 DNA: TGTGCCAGCAGTTTCATCGGCGGGTTGGCCGGGGAGCTGTTTTTT

V gene: TRBV12-2
clone size: once
D gene: -
J gene: TRBJ2-4
CDR3 protein: CASRSKTPGQGSAKNIQYF
CDR3 DNA: TGTGCAAGTCGCTCAAAAACTCCGGGACAGGGAAGCGCCAAAAACATTCAGTACTTC

V gene: TRBV19
clone size: -
D gene: -
J gene: TRBJ1-6
CDR3 protein: CASSIESQSSPLHF
CDR3 DNA: TGTGCCAGTAGTATAGAGTCCCAATCTTCACCCCTCCACTTT

V gene: TRBV13
clone size: -
D gene: -
J gene: TRBJ2-3
CDR3 protein: CASSLGGTDTQYF
CDR3 DNA: TGTGCCAGCAGCTTAGGCGGCACAGATACGCAGTATTTT

V gene: TRBV9
clone size: -
D gene: -
J gene: TRBJ1-2
CDR3 protein: CASSARGGLQGYTF
CDR3 DNA: TGTGCCAGCAGCGCCCGGGGGGGCCTACAAGGCTACACCTTC